This T cell receptor beta chain was captured by sequencing in a study of T-cell memory formation after mild COVID-19. The ends lost 6 bases at V and 0 bases at J; junction bases unmatched: 4. This CDR3 contains 15 residues. Notes on the study in general: Detection of some responders pre-infection suggested pre-existing cross-reactive memory T cells participated.

This clonotype came up a few times. The antigen remains undetermined. UMIs and sample barcodes were carried by the TCR alpha and TCR beta cDNA libraries that 5'RACE produced using constant-segment primers. TCRdb redid the calling of the 5' RACE reads with MiXCR, one entry per CDR3 protein. Of roughly 320,000 distinct CDR3 sequences detected, around 30% appear once; the ten largest clones hold about 13%. This TCR was recovered from an adult woman who had mild COVID-19 (a few samples of this study predate the infection). Cell type and time point are not known. Sequencing input: PBMCs or a T cell subset sorted from them (not recorded which). The chain has TRBV12-3 or TRBV12-4 and TRBJ1-5, with 8 bases aligning to TRBD1. The CDR3 region has the DNA TGTGCCAGCAGGGACAGGGCCGCTAGCAATCAGCCCCAGCATTTT. This gives the protein CASRDRAASNQPQHF.